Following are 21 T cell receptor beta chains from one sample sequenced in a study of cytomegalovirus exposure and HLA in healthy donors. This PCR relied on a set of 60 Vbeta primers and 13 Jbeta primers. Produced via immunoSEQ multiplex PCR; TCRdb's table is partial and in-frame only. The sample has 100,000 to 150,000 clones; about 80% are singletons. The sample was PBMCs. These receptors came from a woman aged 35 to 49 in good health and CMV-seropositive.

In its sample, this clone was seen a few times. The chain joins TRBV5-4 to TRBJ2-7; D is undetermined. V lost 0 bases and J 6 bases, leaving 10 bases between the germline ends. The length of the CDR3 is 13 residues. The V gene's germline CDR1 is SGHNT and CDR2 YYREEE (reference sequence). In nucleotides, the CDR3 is TGTGCCAGCAGCTTGGGGGCAAACTCCGAGCAGTACTTC. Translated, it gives CASSLGANSEQYF.

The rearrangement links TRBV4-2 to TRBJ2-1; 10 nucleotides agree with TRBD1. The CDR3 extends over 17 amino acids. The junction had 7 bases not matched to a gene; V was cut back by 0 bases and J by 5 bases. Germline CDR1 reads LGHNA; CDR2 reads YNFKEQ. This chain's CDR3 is CASSQEQTGGADNEQFF. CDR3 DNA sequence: TGTGCCAGCAGCCAAGAGCAGACAGGGGGCGCCGACAATGAGCAGTTCTTC.

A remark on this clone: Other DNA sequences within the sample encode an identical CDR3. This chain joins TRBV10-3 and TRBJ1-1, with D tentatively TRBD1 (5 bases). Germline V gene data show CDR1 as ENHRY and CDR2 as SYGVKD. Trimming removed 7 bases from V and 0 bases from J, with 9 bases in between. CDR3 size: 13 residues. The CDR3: CAITRQLNTEAFF. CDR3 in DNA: TGTGCCATCACTCGACAGCTGAACACTGAAGCTTTCTTT.

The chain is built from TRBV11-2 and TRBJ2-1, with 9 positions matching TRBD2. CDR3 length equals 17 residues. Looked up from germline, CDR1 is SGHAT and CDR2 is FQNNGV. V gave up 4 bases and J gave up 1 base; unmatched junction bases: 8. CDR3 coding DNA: TGTGCCAGCAGCTCCACAGCGGGAGGCAGTTCCTACAATGAGCAGTTCTTC. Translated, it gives CASSSTAGGSSYNEQFF.

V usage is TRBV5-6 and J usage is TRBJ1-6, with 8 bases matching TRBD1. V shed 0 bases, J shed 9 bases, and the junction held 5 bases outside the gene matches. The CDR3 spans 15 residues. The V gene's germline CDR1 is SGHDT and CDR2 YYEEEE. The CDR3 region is CASSLGTGNGSPLHF. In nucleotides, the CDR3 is TGTGCCAGCAGCTTGGGGACAGGGAACGGTTCACCCCTCCACTTT.

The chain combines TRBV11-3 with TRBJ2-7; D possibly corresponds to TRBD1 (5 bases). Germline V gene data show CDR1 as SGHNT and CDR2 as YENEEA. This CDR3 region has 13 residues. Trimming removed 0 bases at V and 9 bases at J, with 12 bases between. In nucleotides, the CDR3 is TGTGCCAGCAGCTTAGAGCAGGGTTTCGGGCAGTACTTC. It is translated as CASSLEQGFGQYF.

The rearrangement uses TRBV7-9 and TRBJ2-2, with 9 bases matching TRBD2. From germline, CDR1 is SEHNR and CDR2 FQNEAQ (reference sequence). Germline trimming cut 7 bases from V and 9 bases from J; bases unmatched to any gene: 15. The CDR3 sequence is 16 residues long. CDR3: CASNSGGGLALWELFF. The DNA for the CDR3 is TGTGCCAGCAACTCGGGTGGCGGACTAGCGCTATGGGAGCTGTTTTTT.

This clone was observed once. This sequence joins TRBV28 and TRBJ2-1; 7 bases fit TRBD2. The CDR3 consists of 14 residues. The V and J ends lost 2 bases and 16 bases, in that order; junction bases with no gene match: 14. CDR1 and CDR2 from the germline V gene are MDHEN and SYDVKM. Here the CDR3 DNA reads TGTGCCAGCAGTTTAGGGGGGGACGGGAGGCGCTGCTTCTTC. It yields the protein CASSLGGDGRRCFF.

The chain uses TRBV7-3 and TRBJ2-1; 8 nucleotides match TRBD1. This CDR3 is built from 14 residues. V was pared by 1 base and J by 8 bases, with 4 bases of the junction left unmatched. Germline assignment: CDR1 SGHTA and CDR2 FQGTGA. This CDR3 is CASSLRDRYHEQFF. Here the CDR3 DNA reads TGTGCCAGCAGCTTAAGGGACAGGTACCATGAGCAGTTCTTC.

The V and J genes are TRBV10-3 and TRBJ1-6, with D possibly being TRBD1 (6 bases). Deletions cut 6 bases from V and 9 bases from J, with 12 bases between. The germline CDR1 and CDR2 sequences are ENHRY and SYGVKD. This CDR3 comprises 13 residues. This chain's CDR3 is CAIRINRASPLHF. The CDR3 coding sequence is TGTGCCATCAGGATCAACAGGGCTTCACCCCTCCACTTT.

The CDR3 loop reads CSVVGQVYGYTF. DNA for the CDR3: TGCAGCGTTGTTGGCCAGGTCTATGGCTACACCTTC. The chain is built from TRBV29-1 and TRBJ1-2; D is unclear. Germline CDR1 is SQVTM and CDR2 is ANQGSEA. CDR3 length: 12 residues. V lost 4 bases and J 4 bases, leaving 10 bases between the germline ends.

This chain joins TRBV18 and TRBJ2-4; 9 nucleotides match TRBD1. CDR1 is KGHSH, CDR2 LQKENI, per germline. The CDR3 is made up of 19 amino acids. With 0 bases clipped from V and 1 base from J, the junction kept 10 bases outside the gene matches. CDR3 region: CASSPPQQGALAAKNIQYF. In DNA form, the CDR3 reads TGTGCCAGCTCACCACCACAACAGGGGGCTCTTGCGGCCAAAAACATTCAGTACTTC.

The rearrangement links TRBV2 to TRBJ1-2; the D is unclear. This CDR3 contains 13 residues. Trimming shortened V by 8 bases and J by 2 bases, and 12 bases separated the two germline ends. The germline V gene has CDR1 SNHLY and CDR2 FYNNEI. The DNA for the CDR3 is TGTGCCAGCCCCCGGGGTATAAACTATGGCTACACCTTC. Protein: CASPRGINYGYTF.

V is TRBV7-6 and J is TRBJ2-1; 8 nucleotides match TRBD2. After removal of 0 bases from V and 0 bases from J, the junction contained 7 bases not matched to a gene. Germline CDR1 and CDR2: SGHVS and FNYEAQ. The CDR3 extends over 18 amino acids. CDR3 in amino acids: CASSLARASGYSYNEQFF. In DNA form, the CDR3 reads TGTGCCAGCAGCTTAGCGAGGGCTAGCGGGTACTCCTACAATGAGCAGTTCTTC.

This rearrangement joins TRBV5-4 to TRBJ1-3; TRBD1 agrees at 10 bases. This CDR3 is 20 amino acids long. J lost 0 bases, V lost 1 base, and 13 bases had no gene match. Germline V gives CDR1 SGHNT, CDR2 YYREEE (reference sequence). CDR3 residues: CASSLISGTGALPSGNTIYF. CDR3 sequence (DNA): TGTGCCAGCAGCTTGATTTCCGGGACAGGGGCCCTTCCCTCTGGAAACACCATATATTTT.

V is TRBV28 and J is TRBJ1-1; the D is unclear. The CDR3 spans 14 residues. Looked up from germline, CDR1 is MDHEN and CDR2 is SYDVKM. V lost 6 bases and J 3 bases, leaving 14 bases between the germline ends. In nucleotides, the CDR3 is TGTGCCAGCAGCCCGCCCTCGGTAGACACTGAAGCTTTCTTT. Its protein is CASSPPSVDTEAFF.

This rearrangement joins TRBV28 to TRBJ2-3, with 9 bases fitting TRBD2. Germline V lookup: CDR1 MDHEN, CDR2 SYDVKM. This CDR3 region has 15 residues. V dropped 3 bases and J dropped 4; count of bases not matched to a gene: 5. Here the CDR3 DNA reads TGTGCCAGCAGTTTCCTTAGCGGGGGTGCAGATACGCAGTATTTT. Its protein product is CASSFLSGGADTQYF.

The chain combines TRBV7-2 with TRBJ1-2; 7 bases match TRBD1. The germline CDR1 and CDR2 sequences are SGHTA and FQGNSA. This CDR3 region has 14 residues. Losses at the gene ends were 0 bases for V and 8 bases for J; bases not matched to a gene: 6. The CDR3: CASSLAQPGGGYTF. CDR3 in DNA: TGTGCCAGCAGCTTAGCGCAGCCAGGGGGAGGCTACACCTTC.

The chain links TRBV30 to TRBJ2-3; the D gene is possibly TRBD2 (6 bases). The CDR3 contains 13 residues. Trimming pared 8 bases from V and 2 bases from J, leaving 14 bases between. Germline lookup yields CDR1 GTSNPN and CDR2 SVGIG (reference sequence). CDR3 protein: CANSRGFTDTQYF. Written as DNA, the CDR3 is TGTGCCAATTCCCGGGGGTTCACAGATACGCAGTATTTT.

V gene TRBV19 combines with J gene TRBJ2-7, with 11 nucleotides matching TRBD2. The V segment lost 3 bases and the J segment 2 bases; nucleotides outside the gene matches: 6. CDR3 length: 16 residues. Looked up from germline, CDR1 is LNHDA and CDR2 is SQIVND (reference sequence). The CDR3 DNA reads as TGTGCCAGTAGTATGACTAGCGGGAAGGATCCCTACGAGCAGTACTTC. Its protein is CASSMTSGKDPYEQYF.

CDR3 coding DNA: TGTGCCATCAGGGGGACAGGGAATGAAAAACTGTTTTTT. This codes for CAIRGTGNEKLFF. The J gene is TRBJ1-4, the V gene TRBV10-3; 9 nucleotides agree with TRBD1. V lost 6 bases to trimming and J lost 5 bases; unmatched junction nucleotides: 1. CDR1 and CDR2 (germline): ENHRY, SYGVKD. There are 13 residues in the CDR3.